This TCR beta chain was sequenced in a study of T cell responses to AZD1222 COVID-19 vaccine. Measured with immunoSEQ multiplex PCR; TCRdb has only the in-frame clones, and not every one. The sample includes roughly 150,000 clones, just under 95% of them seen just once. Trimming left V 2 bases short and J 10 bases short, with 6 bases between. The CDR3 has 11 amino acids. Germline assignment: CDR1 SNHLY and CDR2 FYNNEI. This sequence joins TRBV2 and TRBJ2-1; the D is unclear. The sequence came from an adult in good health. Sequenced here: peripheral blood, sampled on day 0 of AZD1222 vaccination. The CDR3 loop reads CASSETREQFF. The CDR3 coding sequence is TGTGCCAGCAGTGAAACAAGAGAGCAGTTCTTC.